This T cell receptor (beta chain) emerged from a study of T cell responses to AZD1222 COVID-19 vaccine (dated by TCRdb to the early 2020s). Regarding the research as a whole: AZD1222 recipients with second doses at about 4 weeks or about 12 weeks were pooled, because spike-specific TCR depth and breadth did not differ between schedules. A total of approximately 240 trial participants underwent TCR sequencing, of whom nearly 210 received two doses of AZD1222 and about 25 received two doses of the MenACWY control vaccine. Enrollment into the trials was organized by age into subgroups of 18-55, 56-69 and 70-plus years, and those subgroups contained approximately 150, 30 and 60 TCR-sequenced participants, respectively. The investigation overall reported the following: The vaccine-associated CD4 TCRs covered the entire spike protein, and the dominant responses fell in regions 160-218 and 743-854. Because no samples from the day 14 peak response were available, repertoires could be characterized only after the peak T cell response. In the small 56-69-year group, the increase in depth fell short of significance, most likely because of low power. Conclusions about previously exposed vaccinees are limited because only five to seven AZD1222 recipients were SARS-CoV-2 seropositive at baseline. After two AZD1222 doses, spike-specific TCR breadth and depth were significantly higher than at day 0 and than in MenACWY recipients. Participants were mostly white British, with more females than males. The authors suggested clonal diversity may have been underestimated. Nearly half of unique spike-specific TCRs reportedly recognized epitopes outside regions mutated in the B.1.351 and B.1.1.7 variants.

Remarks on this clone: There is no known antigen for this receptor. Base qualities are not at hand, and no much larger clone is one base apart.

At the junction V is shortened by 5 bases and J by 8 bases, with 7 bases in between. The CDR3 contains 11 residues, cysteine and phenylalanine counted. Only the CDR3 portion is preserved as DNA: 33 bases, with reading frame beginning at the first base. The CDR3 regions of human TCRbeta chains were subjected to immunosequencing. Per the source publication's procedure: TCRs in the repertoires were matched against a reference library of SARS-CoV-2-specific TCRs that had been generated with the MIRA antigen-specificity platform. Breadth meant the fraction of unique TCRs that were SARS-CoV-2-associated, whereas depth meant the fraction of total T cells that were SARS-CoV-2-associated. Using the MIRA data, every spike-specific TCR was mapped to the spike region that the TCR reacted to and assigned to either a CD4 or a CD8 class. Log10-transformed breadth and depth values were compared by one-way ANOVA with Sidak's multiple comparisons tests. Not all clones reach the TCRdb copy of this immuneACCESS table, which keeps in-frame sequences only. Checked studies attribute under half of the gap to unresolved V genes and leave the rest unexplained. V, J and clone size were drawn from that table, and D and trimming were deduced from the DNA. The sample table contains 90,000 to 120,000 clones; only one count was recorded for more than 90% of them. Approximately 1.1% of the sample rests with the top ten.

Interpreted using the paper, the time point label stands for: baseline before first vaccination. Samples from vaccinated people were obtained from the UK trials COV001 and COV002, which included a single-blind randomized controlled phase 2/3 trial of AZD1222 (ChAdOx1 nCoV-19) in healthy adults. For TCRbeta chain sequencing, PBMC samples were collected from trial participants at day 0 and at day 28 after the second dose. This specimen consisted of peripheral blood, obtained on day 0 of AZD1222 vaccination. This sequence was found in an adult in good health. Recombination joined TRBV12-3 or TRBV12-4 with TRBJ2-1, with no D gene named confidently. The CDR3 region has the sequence CASSRYDEQFF. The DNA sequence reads TGTGCCAGCAGTCGGTACGATGAGCAGTTCTTC.